Following are 14 T cell receptor beta chains from one sample sequenced in a study of blood T cell repertoires in COVID-19. TCRdb's copy holds only in-frame clones and misses some; the assay was immunoSEQ multiplex PCR. Counted here are a few hundred thousand clones, about 89% occurring once; the ten biggest clones make up 10%. The specimen was peripheral blood. The receptors here all came from a woman under 40 with COVID-19, enrolled during active disease.

This chain links TRBV11-2 with TRBJ2-7; 12 bases fit TRBD2. The CDR3 contains 16 residues. V dropped 5 bases and J dropped 4; count of bases not matched to a gene: 9. Germline-derived CDR1 and CDR2 are SGHAT and FQNNGV. DNA of the CDR3: TGTGCCAGCAGCCCCACCCGACTAGCGGGAGTGTACGAGCAGTACTTC. The encoded protein is CASSPTRLAGVYEQYF.

The V call is TRBV5-1, the J call TRBJ1-3, with D possibly matching TRBD1 (5 bases). Germline V gene lookup returns CDR1 SGHRS and CDR2 YFSETQ. This CDR3 has 15 residues. The V gene lost 2 bases and the J gene lost 0 bases, with 9 bases spanning the gap. The CDR3 sequence: CASSFGTGSGNTIYF. As DNA, the CDR3 is TGCGCCAGCAGCTTCGGGACTGGCTCTGGAAACACCATATATTTT.

The chain combines TRBV3-1 (or the pseudogene TRBV3-2) with TRBJ2-2; 13 positions agree with TRBD2. This CDR3 spans 18 amino acids. Losses at the gene ends were 5 bases for V and 7 bases for J; bases not matched to a gene: 13. Germline assignment: CDR1 LGHDT and CDR2 YNNKEL (reference sequence). DNA for the CDR3: TGTGCCAGCAGCAACCCTCCCGGGGGACTAGCGGGACACGGGGAGCTGTTTTTT. It is translated as CASSNPPGGLAGHGELFF.

The J gene is TRBJ2-5, the V gene TRBV3-1 (or the pseudogene TRBV3-2); a possible D gene is TRBD1 (5 bases). Looked up from germline, CDR1 is LGHDT and CDR2 is YNNKEL (reference sequence). V was shortened by 1 base and J by 2 bases, with 11 bases between the two germline ends. The length of the CDR3 is 15 residues. The CDR3 DNA reads as TGTGCCAGCAGCCAAGCAGGCGGACAACAAGAGACCCAGTACTTC. Residues: CASSQAGGQQETQYF.

The V and J genes are TRBV5-1 and TRBJ2-7; 13 nucleotides line up with TRBD2. Germline V gives CDR1 SGHRS, CDR2 YFSETQ. The CDR3 sequence is 15 residues long. Germline trimming cut 2 bases from V and 2 bases from J; bases unmatched to any gene: 1. The CDR3 spells CASSFGLAGAYEQYF. CDR3 coding DNA: TGCGCCAGCAGCTTCGGACTAGCGGGAGCCTACGAGCAGTACTTC.

The rearrangement links TRBV19 to TRBJ2-1; TRBD2 matches 14 bases. Losses at the gene ends were 9 bases for V and 9 bases for J; bases not matched to a gene: 16. The germline V gene encodes CDR1 LNHDA and CDR2 SQIVND (reference sequence). The CDR3 runs 17 residues. Written as DNA, the CDR3 is TGTGCCAGCCGTAAGCCGGGACTAGCGGGAGATCGGGGTGAGCAGTTCTTC. Translated, it gives CASRKPGLAGDRGEQFF.

The gene calls are TRBV30 and TRBJ1-2, with 8 bases that match TRBD1. V shed 5 bases, J shed 6 bases, and the junction held 8 bases outside the gene matches. The CDR3 loop spans 13 amino acids. CDR1 is GTSNPN, CDR2 SVGIG, per germline (reference sequence). Here the CDR3 DNA reads TGTGCCTGGGATTTACAGGGGGTGGATGGCTACACCTTC. It codes for CAWDLQGVDGYTF.

The rearrangement links TRBV11-2 to TRBJ2-7, with 8 bases aligning to TRBD2. From germline, CDR1 is SGHAT and CDR2 FQNNGV. With 4 bases clipped from V and 1 base from J, the junction kept 9 bases outside the gene matches. The CDR3 covers 16 residues. The CDR3, as DNA: TGTGCCAGCAGCTACACAACCGGGACTAGATCCTACGAGCAGTACTTC. Its protein product is CASSYTTGTRSYEQYF.

The chain links TRBV7-8 to TRBJ2-7; D possibly corresponds to TRBD2 (6 bases). The CDR3 length is 13 residues. CDR1 and CDR2 (germline): SGHVS, FQNEAQ. V lost 3 bases, J lost 4 bases, and 10 bases lay in between. CDR3: CASSLGGPYEQYF. CDR3 sequence (DNA): TGTGCCAGCAGCTTGGGAGGACCTTACGAGCAGTACTTC.

The chain couples TRBV7-9 to TRBJ2-1; D is possibly TRBD2 (7 bases). V was pared by 7 bases and J by 8 bases, with 24 bases between. CDR3 size: 16 residues. The germline V gene encodes CDR1 SEHNR and CDR2 FQNEAQ (reference sequence). The CDR3 DNA sequence: TGTGCCAGCACCCCCGGGACGTGGGGGGGGGCTTATGAGCAGTTCTTC. It translates to CASTPGTWGGAYEQFF.

The rearrangement joins TRBV7-3 to TRBJ2-1, with 11 bases identical to TRBD1. The CDR3 is 15 amino acids. J lost 9 bases, V lost 5 bases, and 9 bases had no gene match. Germline V gene sequence: CDR1 SGHTA, CDR2 FQGTGA. CDR3 region: CASSPGWTGGGEQFF. In DNA, the CDR3 is TGTGCCAGCAGCCCGGGATGGACAGGGGGCGGTGAGCAGTTCTTC.

The rearrangement uses TRBV5-1 and TRBJ2-1; no clear D. Germline loops: CDR1 SGHRS, CDR2 YFSETQ. V gave up 2 bases and J gave up 8 bases, with 11 bases separating them. CDR3 size: 13 residues. The CDR3 here is CASSFSEAHEQFF. Written as DNA, the CDR3 is TGCGCCAGCAGCTTTTCGGAAGCGCATGAGCAGTTCTTC.

This chain joins TRBV28 and TRBJ2-7; the match to TRBD1 covers 7 bases. The V and J ends lost 7 bases and 1 base, in that order; junction bases with no gene match: 4. This CDR3 is 13 amino acids long. Germline V lookup: CDR1 MDHEN, CDR2 SYDVKM. CDR3 nucleotide sequence: TGTGCCAGCAAAGACAGGGTTTCCTACGAGCAGTACTTC. Encoded protein: CASKDRVSYEQYF.

The V call is TRBV4-1, the J call TRBJ1-4; TRBD1 might be the D (5 bases). Germline V CDR1 and CDR2: MGHRA, YSYEKL. V lost 6 bases, J lost 0 bases, and 26 bases lay in between. This CDR3 is 20 amino acids long. CDR3 DNA: TGCGCCAGCAGTGCGAGGGCCGCGGGGGGATTTGGTTCAACTAATGAAAAACTGTTTTTT. Amino acid sequence: CASSARAAGGFGSTNEKLFF.